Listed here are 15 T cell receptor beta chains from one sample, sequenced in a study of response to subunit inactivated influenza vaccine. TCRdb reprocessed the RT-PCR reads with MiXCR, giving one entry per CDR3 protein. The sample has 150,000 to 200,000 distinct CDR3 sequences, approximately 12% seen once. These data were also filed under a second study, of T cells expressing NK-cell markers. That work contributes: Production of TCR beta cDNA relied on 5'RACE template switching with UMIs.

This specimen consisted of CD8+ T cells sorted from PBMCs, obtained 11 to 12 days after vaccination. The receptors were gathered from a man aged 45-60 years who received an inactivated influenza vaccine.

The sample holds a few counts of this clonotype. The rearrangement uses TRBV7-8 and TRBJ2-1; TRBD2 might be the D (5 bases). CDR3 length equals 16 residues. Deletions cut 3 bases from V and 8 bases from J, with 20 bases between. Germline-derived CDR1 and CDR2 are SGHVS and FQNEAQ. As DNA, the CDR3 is TGTGCCAGCAGCTTCCACCCACCCGGCGTACTAGATGAGCAGTTCTTC. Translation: CASSFHPPGVLDEQFF. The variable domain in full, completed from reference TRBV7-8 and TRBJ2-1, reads GAGVSQSPRYKVAKRGQDVALRCDPISGHVSLFWYQQALGQGPEFLTYFQNEAQLDKSGLPSDRFFAERPEGSVSTLKIQRTQQEDSAVYLCASSFHPPGVLDEQFFGPGTRLTVL.

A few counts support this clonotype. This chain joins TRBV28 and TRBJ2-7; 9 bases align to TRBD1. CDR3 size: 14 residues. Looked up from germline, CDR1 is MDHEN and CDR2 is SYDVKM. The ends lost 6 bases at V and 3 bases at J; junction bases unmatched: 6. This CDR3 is CASSFGGQGYEQYF. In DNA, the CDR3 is TGTGCCAGCAGCTTCGGGGGACAGGGCTACGAGCAGTACTTC.

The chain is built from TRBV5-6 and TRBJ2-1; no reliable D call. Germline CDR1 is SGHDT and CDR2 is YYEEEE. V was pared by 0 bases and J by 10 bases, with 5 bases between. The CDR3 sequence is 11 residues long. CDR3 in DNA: TGTGCCAGCAGCTTGGAGACGGAGCAGTTCTTC. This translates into CASSLETEQFF. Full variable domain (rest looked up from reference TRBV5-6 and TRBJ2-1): DAGVTQSPTHLIKTRGQQVTLRCSPKSGHDTVSWYQQALGQGPQFIFQYYEEEERQRGNFPDRFSGHQFPNYSSELNVNALLLGDSALYLCASSLETEQFFGPGTRLTVL.

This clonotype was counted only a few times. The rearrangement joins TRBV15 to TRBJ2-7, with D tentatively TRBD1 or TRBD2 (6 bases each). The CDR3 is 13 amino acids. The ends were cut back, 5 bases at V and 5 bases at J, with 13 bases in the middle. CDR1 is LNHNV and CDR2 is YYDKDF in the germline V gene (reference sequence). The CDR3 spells CATSGGTLNEQYF. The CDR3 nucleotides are TGTGCCACCAGCGGCGGGACACTTAACGAGCAGTACTTC.

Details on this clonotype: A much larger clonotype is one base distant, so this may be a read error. The CDR3 spells CSVEQAGGKSEQFF. The CDR3 DNA reads as TGCAGCGTTGAACAAGCGGGAGGGAAGTCTGAGCAGTTCTTC. The chain uses TRBV29-1 and TRBJ2-1; 10 bases line up with TRBD2. The CDR3 is 14 amino acids. J lost 9 bases, V lost 2 bases, and 7 bases had no gene match. Germline loops: CDR1 SQVTM, CDR2 ANQGSEA.

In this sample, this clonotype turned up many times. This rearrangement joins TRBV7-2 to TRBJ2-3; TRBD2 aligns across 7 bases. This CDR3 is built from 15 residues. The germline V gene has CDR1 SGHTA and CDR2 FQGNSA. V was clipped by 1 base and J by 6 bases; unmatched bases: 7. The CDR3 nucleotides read TGTGCCAGCAGCTTAGTAGGCGGGGGTTCGGATACGCAGTATTTT. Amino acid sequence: CASSLVGGGSDTQYF.

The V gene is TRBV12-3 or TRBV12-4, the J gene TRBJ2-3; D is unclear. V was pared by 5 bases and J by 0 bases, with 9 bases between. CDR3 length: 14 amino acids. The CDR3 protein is CASSLESSTDTQYF. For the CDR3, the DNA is TGTGCCAGCAGTCTGGAGAGCAGCACAGATACGCAGTATTTT.

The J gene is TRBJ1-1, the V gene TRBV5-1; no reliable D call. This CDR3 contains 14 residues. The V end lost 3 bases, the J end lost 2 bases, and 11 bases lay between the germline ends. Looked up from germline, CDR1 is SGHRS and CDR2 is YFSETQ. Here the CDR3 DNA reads TGCGCCAGCAGCTCCGGGCGCCCCAACACTGAAGCTTTCTTT. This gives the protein CASSSGRPNTEAFF.

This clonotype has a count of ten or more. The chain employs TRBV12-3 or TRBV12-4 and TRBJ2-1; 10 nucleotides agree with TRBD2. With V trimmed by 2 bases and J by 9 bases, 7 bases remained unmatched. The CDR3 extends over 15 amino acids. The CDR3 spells CASSLSLAGVAEQFF. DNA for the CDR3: TGTGCCAGCAGTTTAAGCCTAGCGGGAGTCGCTGAGCAGTTCTTC.

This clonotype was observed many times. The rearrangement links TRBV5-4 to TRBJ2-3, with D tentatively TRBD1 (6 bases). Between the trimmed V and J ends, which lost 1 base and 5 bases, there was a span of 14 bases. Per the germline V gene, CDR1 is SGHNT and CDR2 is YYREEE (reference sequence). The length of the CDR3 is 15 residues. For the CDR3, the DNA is TGTGCCAGCAGCTTGTATACAGGGAAACTAGATACGCAGTATTTT. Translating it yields CASSLYTGKLDTQYF.

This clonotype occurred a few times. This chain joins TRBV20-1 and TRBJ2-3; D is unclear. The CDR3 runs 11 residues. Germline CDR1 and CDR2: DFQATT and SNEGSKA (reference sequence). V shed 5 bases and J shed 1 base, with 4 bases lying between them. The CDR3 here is CSASGTDTQYF. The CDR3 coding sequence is TGCAGTGCTTCGGGCACAGATACGCAGTATTTT.

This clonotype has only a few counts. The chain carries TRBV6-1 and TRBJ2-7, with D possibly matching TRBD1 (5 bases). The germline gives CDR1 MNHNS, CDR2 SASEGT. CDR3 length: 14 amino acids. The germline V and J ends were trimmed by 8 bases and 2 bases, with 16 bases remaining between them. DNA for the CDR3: TGTGCCAGCGGCCTCAGGGATAAGGCCTACGAGCAGTACTTC. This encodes CASGLRDKAYEQYF.

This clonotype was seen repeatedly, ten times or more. CDR3 bases: TGCAGTGCTAGAGATCATAGGGGACAGAACTACGAGCAGTACTTC. It encodes CSARDHRGQNYEQYF. The genes are TRBV20-1 and TRBJ2-7, with 7 nucleotides matching TRBD1. The CDR3 loop spans 15 amino acids. CDR1 is DFQATT and CDR2 is SNEGSKA in the germline V gene (reference sequence). Unmatched junction bases numbered 8, after V lost 0 bases and J lost 3 bases.

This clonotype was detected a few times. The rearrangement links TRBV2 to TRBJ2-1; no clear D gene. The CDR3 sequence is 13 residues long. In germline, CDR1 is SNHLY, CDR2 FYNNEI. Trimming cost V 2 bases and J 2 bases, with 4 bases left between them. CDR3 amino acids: CASSEYAYNEQFF. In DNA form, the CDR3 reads TGTGCCAGCAGTGAATATGCCTACAATGAGCAGTTCTTC.

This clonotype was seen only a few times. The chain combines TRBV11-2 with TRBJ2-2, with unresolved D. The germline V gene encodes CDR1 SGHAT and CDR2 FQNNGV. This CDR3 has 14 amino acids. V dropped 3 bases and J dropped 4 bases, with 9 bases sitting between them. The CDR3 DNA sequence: TGTGCCAGCAGCTTCGGGTTTTCCACCGGGGAGCTGTTTTTT. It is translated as CASSFGFSTGELFF.